A single sample gave rise to the 19 T cell receptor beta chains below, sequenced in a study of OX40 agonist ivuxolimab in advanced cancers. Only in-frame clones appear in the TCRdb table, and some are missing; sequencing was by immunoSEQ multiplex PCR. The data show 60,000 to 75,000 clones, 84% seen once. The sequenced sample was CD4+ or CD8+ T cells sorted from blood, obtained in a trial of the OX40 agonist ivuxolimab. The receptors were gathered from an adult with an advanced solid tumor such as melanoma, head and neck, liver or kidney cancer.

The table lists this clone with a few counts. CDR3 amino acids: CASSPGGGSYEQYF. CDR3 DNA sequence: TGTGCCAGCAGCCCCGGAGGTGGCTCCTACGAGCAGTACTTC. This chain joins TRBV5-6 and TRBJ2-7; weak D call: TRBD2 (5 bases). V dropped 4 bases and J dropped 0 bases, with 11 bases sitting between them. The CDR3 totals 14 residues. Germline CDR1 and CDR2: SGHDT and YYEEEE.

The rearrangement uses TRBV28 and TRBJ1-1; no clear D. The CDR3 is 14 residues long. The V end lost 2 bases, the J end lost 1 base, and 8 bases lay between the germline ends. In germline, CDR1 is MDHEN, CDR2 SYDVKM. The CDR3 protein is CASSLGVPNTEAFF. CDR3 DNA: TGTGCCAGCAGTTTAGGGGTCCCGAACACTGAAGCTTTCTTT.

The rearrangement links TRBV28 to TRBJ1-6; D remains ambiguous. Germline CDR1 reads MDHEN; CDR2 reads SYDVKM. Trimming removed 2 bases at V and 4 bases at J, with 9 bases between. This CDR3 has 15 amino acids. CDR3 sequence: CASSLRISYNSPLHF. The CDR3, as DNA: TGTGCCAGCAGTTTACGCATATCGTATAATTCACCCCTCCACTTT.

The rearrangement uses TRBV2 and TRBJ2-1; 11 positions agree with TRBD1. Germline CDR1 reads SNHLY; CDR2 reads FYNNEI. CDR3 length: 15 residues. V gave up 4 bases and J gave up 4 bases; unmatched junction bases: 3. CDR3 region: CASSAGTGGYNEQFF. The CDR3 DNA reads as TGTGCCAGCAGTGCTGGGACAGGGGGATACAATGAGCAGTTCTTC.

The DNA of the CDR3 is TGTGCCAGCAGCTTGTGGCTAGCGGGGGGGCTCAACGAGCAGTACTTC. Translating gives CASSLWLAGGLNEQYF. This chain uses TRBV5-4 with TRBJ2-5; 12 bases fit TRBD2. The assigned J gene may be wrong: the sequence end matches TRBJ2-7 better. The CDR3 has 16 amino acids. Per the germline V gene, CDR1 is SGHNT and CDR2 is YYREEE (reference sequence).

The chain couples TRBV19 to TRBJ2-2; TRBD1 might be the D (6 bases). Deletions cut 0 bases from V and 3 bases from J, with 14 bases between. Looked up from germline, CDR1 is LNHDA and CDR2 is SQIVND (reference sequence). This CDR3 comprises 17 residues. CDR3 sequence (DNA): TGTGCCAGTAGTATAGATCCTCCAGGGGTGTACACCGGGGAGCTGTTTTTT. Encoded protein: CASSIDPPGVYTGELFF. The whole variable domain, remainder taken from reference TRBV19 and TRBJ2-2, is DGGITQSPKYLFRKEGQNVTLSCEQNLNHDAMYWYRQDPGQGLRLIYYSQIVNDFQKGDIAEGYSVSREKKESFPLTVTSAQKNPTAFYLCASSIDPPGVYTGELFFGEGSRLTVL.

The DNA of the CDR3 is TGTGCCAGCACAAAGACAGAAGGCGAGCAGTACTTC. This sequence encodes CASTKTEGEQYF. The rearrangement links TRBV6-1 to TRBJ2-7; tentative D call: TRBD1 (5 bases). The CDR3 extends over 12 amino acids. Trimming stripped 7 bases from V and 6 bases from J, with 13 bases between. Germline V CDR1 and CDR2: MNHNS, SASEGT.

The V call is TRBV6-6, the J call TRBJ1-5; D is uncertain. Trimming removed 0 bases from V and 4 bases from J, with 10 bases in between. Germline V gene sequence: CDR1 MNHNY, CDR2 SVGAGI (reference sequence). The CDR3 runs to 15 residues. The CDR3 loop reads CASSYSHVPNQPQHF. DNA of the CDR3: TGTGCCAGCAGTTACTCACACGTCCCAAATCAGCCCCAGCATTTT.

This chain joins TRBV6-5 and TRBJ2-7, with 8 nucleotides matching TRBD2. Looked up from germline, CDR1 is MNHEY and CDR2 is SVGAGI. Trimming took 6 bases from V and 3 from J; bases not matched to a gene: 10. The CDR3 runs 15 residues. The CDR3 reads CASRTATSASYEQYF. DNA of the CDR3: TGTGCCAGCAGGACCGCGACTAGCGCGAGCTACGAGCAGTACTTC.

The rearrangement joins TRBV6-5 to TRBJ2-4, with a weak D call TRBD1 (5 bases). The germline gives CDR1 MNHEY, CDR2 SVGAGI. This CDR3 is 14 amino acids long. Trimming cost V 3 bases and J 2 bases, with 8 bases left between them. The CDR3 loop is CASSYDSSKNIQYF. CDR3 nucleotide sequence: TGTGCCAGCAGTTATGACAGCTCCAAAAACATTCAGTACTTC.

V gene TRBV4-1 combines with J gene TRBJ1-2, with D possibly being TRBD1 (6 bases). CDR3 length: 18 residues. Germline V gene lookup returns CDR1 MGHRA and CDR2 YSYEKL. The V end lost 0 bases, the J end lost 4 bases, and 21 bases lay between the germline ends. The CDR3 sequence: CASSQDRAGALLGYGYTF. The CDR3 region has the DNA TGCGCCAGCAGCCAAGATAGGGCAGGGGCCCTGCTAGGCTATGGCTACACCTTC.

The chain has TRBV10-3 and TRBJ1-5; tentative D call: TRBD1 (6 bases). The CDR3 is made up of 14 amino acids. Germline V gene sequence: CDR1 ENHRY, CDR2 SYGVKD. Between the trimmed V and J ends, which lost 4 bases and 3 bases, there was a span of 10 bases. The CDR3 bases are TGTGCCATCAGTGGGGGGCAGAACAATCAGCCCCAGCATTTT. Protein sequence: CAISGGQNNQPQHF.

This chain links TRBV5-4 with TRBJ1-2; possibly TRBD1 for D (6 bases). Deletions cut 4 bases from V and 11 bases from J, with 27 bases between. CDR1 is SGHNT, CDR2 YYREEE, per germline (reference sequence). The CDR3 contains 16 residues. The CDR3 is CASSPDLAGTRGGYTF. CDR3 DNA: TGTGCCAGCAGCCCTGATCTTGCCGGGACAAGGGGAGGGTACACCTTC.

Here the CDR3 reads CATSDLGDTQYF. CDR3 sequence (DNA): TGCGCCACTTCAGATCTTGGAGATACGCAGTATTTT. The chain links TRBV5-1 to TRBJ2-3, with D uncertain. This CDR3 contains 12 residues. V lost 9 bases, J lost 5 bases, and 13 bases lay in between. CDR1 is SGHRS and CDR2 is YFSETQ in the germline V gene.

This clone was observed once. The V gene is TRBV28, the J gene TRBJ2-3; perhaps TRBD2 as D (7 bases). V lost 5 bases and J lost 4, with 16 bases in between. Per the germline V gene, CDR1 is MDHEN and CDR2 is SYDVKM. The CDR3 length is 15 residues. In DNA form, the CDR3 reads TGTGCCAGCAGTCTACCCGGGGGGCGAGCAGATACGCAGTATTTT. Its translation: CASSLPGGRADTQYF. Looking up the rest from reference TRBV28 and TRBJ2-3 gives the full variable domain: DVKVTQSSRYLVKRTGEKVFLECVQDMDHENMFWYRQDPGLGLRLIYFSYDVKMKEKGDIPEGYSVSREKKERFSLILESASTNQTSMYLCASSLPGGRADTQYFGPGTRLTVL.

The V call is TRBV9, the J call TRBJ2-5; 7 bases agree with TRBD1. CDR1 is SGDLS, CDR2 YYNGEE, per germline. V shed 4 bases, J shed 1 base, and the junction held 7 bases outside the gene matches. The CDR3 totals 15 residues. The CDR3 sequence: CASSNTGTVQETQYF. DNA for the CDR3: TGTGCCAGCAGCAATACTGGGACAGTCCAAGAGACCCAGTACTTC.

V and J are TRBV4-3 and TRBJ1-2; tentatively, D is TRBD1 (5 bases). V lost 1 base and J 11 bases, leaving 17 bases between the germline ends. CDR3 length equals 14 residues. The germline gives CDR1 LGHNA, CDR2 YSLEER. The CDR3 protein is CASSQAEGRFEYTF. CDR3 nucleotide sequence: TGCGCCAGCAGCCAAGCCGAGGGGCGGTTTGAGTACACCTTC.

The chain has TRBV14 and TRBJ2-3, with D tentatively TRBD2 (5 bases). CDR3 length: 16 residues. The germline V and J ends were trimmed by 4 bases and 0 bases, with 14 bases remaining between them. Germline V gene lookup returns CDR1 SGHDN and CDR2 FVKESK. The CDR3 spells CASSPLMGVSTDTQYF. The CDR3 DNA sequence: TGTGCCAGCAGCCCCTTAATGGGAGTCAGCACAGATACGCAGTATTTT.

Details on this clone: Other nucleotide sequences from this sample produce the same CDR3. The gene calls are TRBV11-2 and TRBJ1-1, with D possibly TRBD1 on 6 matching bases. The germline V and J ends were trimmed by 5 bases and 1 base, with 11 bases remaining between them. The CDR3 is 14 amino acids. CDR1 is SGHAT and CDR2 is FQNNGV in the germline V gene. This CDR3 reads CASSVTGANTEAFF. CDR3 coding DNA: TGTGCCAGCAGCGTGACGGGGGCGAACACTGAAGCTTTCTTT.